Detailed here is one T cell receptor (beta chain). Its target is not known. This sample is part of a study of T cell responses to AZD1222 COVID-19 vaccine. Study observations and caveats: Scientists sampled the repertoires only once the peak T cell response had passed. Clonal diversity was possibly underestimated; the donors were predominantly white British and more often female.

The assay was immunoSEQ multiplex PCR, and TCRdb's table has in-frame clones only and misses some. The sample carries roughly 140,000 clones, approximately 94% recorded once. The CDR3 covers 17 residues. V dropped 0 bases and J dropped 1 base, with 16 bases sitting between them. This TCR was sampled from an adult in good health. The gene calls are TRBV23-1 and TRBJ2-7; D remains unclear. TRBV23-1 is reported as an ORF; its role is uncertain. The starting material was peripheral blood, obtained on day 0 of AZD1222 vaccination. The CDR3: CASSQSKLSVGSYEQYV. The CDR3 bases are TGCGCCAGCAGTCAATCCAAGCTTTCTGTGGGTTCCTACGAGCAGTACGTC.